The clone carrying this TCR beta chain was counted a single time. What it binds is unknown. This sample stems from a study of PD-1 blockade in classical Hodgkin lymphoma. Clones were sequenced by immunoSEQ multiplex PCR, and TCRdb holds only the in-frame ones, with some missing. Of fewer than 2,000 clones in the sample, 86% were seen once. The CDR3 totals 14 residues. Trimming took off 7 bases at V and 9 bases at J, with 19 bases between the two ends. Germline V gives CDR1 LNHDA, CDR2 SQIVND (reference sequence). Whole-study findings and limits: Significant TCR diversity gains by C4D1 occurred in CD4+ but not CD8+ cells. The repertoire differences lack a defined cause, possibly disease activity or prior therapy.

Relapse was seen in all patients after autologous stem cell transplantation, and brentuximab vedotin exposure was variable. By magnetic negative selection, CD4+ T cells were purified from thawed PBMCs. This rearrangement joins TRBV19 to TRBJ1-3; TRBD1 might be the D (6 bases). The source was CD4+ T cells from blood, collected at baseline. The sequence was obtained from a human donor with classical Hodgkin lymphoma. The CDR3 loop is CASTDRRGRGTIYF. DNA for the CDR3: TGTGCCAGTACCGACCGCAGGGGCCGGGGCACCATATATTTT. The full variable domain, completed using reference TRBV19 and TRBJ1-3, is DGGITQSPKYLFRKEGQNVTLSCEQNLNHDAMYWYRQDPGQGLRLIYYSQIVNDFQKGDIAEGYSVSREKKESFPLTVTSAQKNPTAFYLCASTDRRGRGTIYFGEGSWLTVV.